One and the same sample provided the 9 T cell receptor beta chains below, sequenced in a study of T cells in women clearing cervical HPV infection. Only in-frame clones appear in the TCRdb table, and some are missing; sequencing was by immunoSEQ multiplex PCR. This sample contains 25,000 or so clones. Sequencing was performed on blood buffy coat. Receptors were obtained from a woman aged 18-70 years with a cervical HPV16 infection that either progressed to CIN3+ or cleared (not recorded which).

With regard to this clone: With the read ending 3 residues before the CDR3 end, the germline J gene is used to fill in that end. The chain couples TRBV24-1 to TRBJ2-3; 7 nucleotides align to TRBD1. With 3 bases clipped from V and 0 bases from J, the junction kept 5 bases outside the gene matches. This CDR3 comprises 16 residues. Germline loops: CDR1 KGHDR, CDR2 SFDVKD. CDR3: CATSDPGQKSTDTQYF. The CDR3 DNA, read in part, is TGTGCCACCAGTGATCCGGGACAGAAAAGCACAGATACG.

For this clone: The observed sequence ends 3 residues before the CDR3 terminus, with the missing tail filled in from the germline J gene. The chain has TRBV5-1 and TRBJ1-6; D is uncertain. With 3 bases removed from V and 7 bases from J, the gap between germline ends came to 8 bases. From germline, CDR1 is SGHRS and CDR2 YFSETQ. The CDR3 runs 13 residues. CDR3 sequence reads: CASSYERNSPLHF. The sequenced CDR3 bases are TGCGCCAGCAGCTACGAAAGGAATTCACCC.

Note on this clone: The sequenced fragment ends 3 residues before the CDR3 boundary, so the rest is inferred from the germline J gene. This chain connects TRBV20-1 to TRBJ2-3; D gene unclear. In germline, CDR1 is DFQATT, CDR2 SNEGSKA (reference sequence). This CDR3 has 15 residues. V gave up 0 bases and J gave up 2 bases, with 12 bases separating them. CDR3 DNA, as far as it was read: TGCAGTGCTAGAGATCCGACGATAGCCACAGATACG. Its protein is CSARDPTIATDT. The whole CDR3 sequence is CSARDPTIATDTQYF.

As concerns this clone: The missing CDR3 end, 3 residues past where the read stops, is filled in from the germline J gene. V usage is TRBV18 and J usage is TRBJ1-5; the D gene is possibly TRBD1 (6 bases). Trimming removed 3 bases at V and 5 bases at J, with 11 bases between. There are 14 residues in the CDR3. Germline values: CDR1 KGHSH, CDR2 LQKENI. CDR3 sequence reads: CASSPTGSHQPQHF. The CDR3 bases that were read are TGTGCCAGCTCACCCACAGGGTCCCATCAGCCC.

As for this clone: Read sequence stops 3 residues before the CDR3 end, and the germline J gene provides the missing end. The chain combines TRBV30 with TRBJ2-3, with 13 bases fitting TRBD2. Per the germline V gene, CDR1 is GTSNPN and CDR2 is SVGIG (reference sequence). V lost 7 bases to trimming and J lost 2 bases; unmatched junction nucleotides: 6. This CDR3 comprises 15 residues. The CDR3 DNA, read in part, is TGTGCCTCCGACGGACTAGCGGGGGCCACAGATACG. Protein product: CASDGLAGATDT. The full CDR3 sequence reads CASDGLAGATDTQYF.

About this clone itself: The CDR3 end is not reached by the read, which stops 3 residues before it; the germline J gene fills it in. The rearrangement joins TRBV12-3 or TRBV12-4 to TRBJ2-1; D uncertain. CDR3 size: 14 residues. Trimming shortened V by 1 base and J by 6 bases, and 10 bases separated the two germline ends. CDR3 residues: CASSLVFGFNEQFF. CDR3 bases read: TGTGCCAGCAGTTTAGTTTTCGGGTTCAATGAG.

Comments on this clone: The read terminates 3 residues ahead of where the CDR3 ends, so the germline J gene completes it. This chain links TRBV19 with TRBJ1-3; no definite D call. The germline V gene encodes CDR1 LNHDA and CDR2 SQIVND (reference sequence). The V and J ends lost 3 bases and 1 base respectively, with 4 bases between them. The CDR3 loop spans 13 amino acids. CDR3 DNA, as far as it was read: TGTGCCAGTAGTATTAGTTCTGGAAACACC. This translates into CASSISSGNT. The entire CDR3 sequence reads CASSISSGNTIYF.

Note on this clone: The CDR3 end falls 3 residues outside the read, so it is completed with the germline J gene. The genes are TRBV5-6 and TRBJ1-2; possibly TRBD1 for D (5 bases). Trimming shortened V by 4 bases and J by 2 bases, and 9 bases separated the two germline ends. This CDR3 contains 13 residues. Germline loops: CDR1 SGHDT, CDR2 YYEEEE. CDR3 DNA (partial): TGTGCCAGCAGCCGAGACAGAAACTATGGC. It is translated as CASSRDRNYG. The entire CDR3 protein reads CASSRDRNYGYTF.

Comments on this clone: Germline is not matched at one junction end, which may reflect a read error. The CDR3 extends 3 residues past the end of the read, so its final part is completed from the germline J gene. The chain is built from TRBV13 and TRBJ1-2; 8 bases map to TRBD1. CDR1 is PRHDT and CDR2 is FYEKMQ in the germline V gene (reference sequence). CDR3 size: 14 residues. CDR3 DNA, as far as it was read: TGTGCCAGCAGCGTAGGGACAGGAAGATATGGC. Its translation: CASSVGTGRYG. The CDR3 as a whole reads CASSVGTGRYGYTF.